This T cell receptor beta chain originates from a study of blood T cells in healthy people across ages. Study-wide findings and caveats: Comparison with aged donors showed that long-lived donors had more naive CD4+ cells and higher diversity.

The CDR3 contains 14 residues. Germline assignment: CDR1 SGHRS and CDR2 YFSETQ. Trimming left V 0 bases short and J 0 bases short, with 5 bases between. A second PCR of 7 to 11 cycles used a sample-barcoded 5' primer and a J-beta primer mix. TCRdb processed the 5' RACE reads anew with MiXCR; each CDR3 protein has one entry. This sample has fewer than 600,000 distinct CDR3 sequences; roughly a quarter occur once, and the top ten carry 3% to 4%. This clonotype has a count of ten or more. Its antigen is currently unknown. These data are also associated with another study on T cells of mothers and their children.

Sequenced material: blood. The J gene is TRBJ2-3, the V gene TRBV5-1; D remains ambiguous. The TCR was taken from a boy aged 2 to 10 in good health. The CDR3 coding sequence is TGCGCCAGCAGCTTGGTTGATAGCACAGATACGCAGTATTTT. Amino acid sequence: CASSLVDSTDTQYF.